These 6 T cell receptor beta chains came from one sample sequenced in a study of regulatory T cells in long-lasting Graves disease. The time point is: persistent/refractory GD, antithyroid drugs over 5 years with positive TRAb. PBMC RNA was the source of the TCR library. Arm-PCR of CDR3 regions and iRepertoire HTBI primers were used to build TCR beta libraries. TCRdb reprocessed the multiplex PCR reads via MiXCR and lists one record per CDR3 protein. There are 700,000 or so distinct CDR3 sequences in the sample; around 32% occur only once, and about 40% lies in the top ten. This specimen consisted of peripheral blood mononuclear cells (PBMCs), obtained when the disease was refractory, from a patient treated with antithyroid drugs. The receptors shown here come from a female donor with Graves disease.

This rearrangement joins TRBV4-1 to TRBJ1-1, with D maybe TRBD1 (5 bases). Germline V gives CDR1 MGHRA, CDR2 YSYEKL. This CDR3 is 14 amino acids long. With 2 bases removed from V and 9 bases from J, the gap between germline ends came to 16 bases. CDR3 DNA sequence: TGCGCCAGCAGCCAAATAGCCGGGACCTCGAAAGCTTTCTTT. It is translated as CASSQIAGTSKAFF.

This clonotype was seen many times. The chain combines TRBV29-1 with TRBJ1-3; D is unresolved. This CDR3 has 12 amino acids. CDR1 and CDR2 from the germline V gene are SQVTM and ANQGSEA. V was clipped by 5 bases and J by 3 bases, with 8 bases between them. The CDR3 sequence: CSVRSYGNTIYF. The CDR3 region has the DNA TGCAGCGTTAGGTCCTATGGAAACACCATATATTTT.

Here the CDR3 reads CASTKPQGAGEQYF. In nucleotides, the CDR3 is TGTGCCAGCACCAAACCACAGGGGGCAGGGGAGCAGTACTTC. V and J are TRBV6-1 and TRBJ2-7; TRBD1 matches at 9 bases. CDR1 is MNHNS and CDR2 is SASEGT in the germline V gene. V was clipped by 7 bases and J by 7 bases; unmatched bases: 11. CDR3 size: 14 residues.

Notes on this clonotype: With a much larger clone just one base away, this may be a read error. The chain joins TRBV2 to TRBJ1-2, with TRBD1 matching 10 bases. J lost 4 bases, V lost 11 bases, and 13 bases had no gene match. Germline CDR1 reads SNHLY; CDR2 reads FYNNEI. The length of the CDR3 is 15 residues. CDR3 DNA: TGTGCCTGCACCCTAAGGACAGGGGGTTTCTATGGCTACACCTTC. It encodes CACTLRTGGFYGYTF. Full variable domain (outside the CDR3, taken from reference TRBV2 and TRBJ1-2): EPEVTQTPSHQVTQMGQEVILRCVPISNHLYFYWYRQILGQKVEFLVSFYNNEISEKSEIFDDQFSVERPDGSNFTLKIRSTKLEDSAMYFCACTLRTGGFYGYTFGSGTRLTVV.

The chain employs TRBV20-1 and TRBJ2-7; 10 positions agree with TRBD1. Germline V gene sequence: CDR1 DFQATT, CDR2 SNEGSKA (reference sequence). The junction had 2 bases not matched to a gene; V was cut back by 3 bases and J by 3 bases. The CDR3 covers 13 residues. In DNA form, the CDR3 reads TGCAGTGCTAGTTGGGACAGGGGCTACGAGCAGTACTTC. It yields the protein CSASWDRGYEQYF.

This clonotype was seen only a few times. CDR3 coding DNA: TGCAGTGCAAAGAGGGGGACAGGGGTGCAGAATTCACCCCTCCACTTT. As protein: CSAKRGTGVQNSPLHF. The V call is TRBV20-1, the J call TRBJ1-6; 10 nucleotides align to TRBD1. The CDR3 loop spans 16 amino acids. From germline, CDR1 is DFQATT and CDR2 SNEGSKA (reference sequence). Unmatched junction bases numbered 12, after V lost 6 bases and J lost 7 bases.